The T cell receptor (beta chain) under discussion was sequenced for a study of regulatory T cells in long-lasting Graves disease. On this clonotype itself: It may be a read error: a sequence one base away is much more abundant.

Noted time point: newly diagnosed GD, antithyroid drugs for less than 3 months. Researchers made the TCR library from RNA that was extracted from PBMCs. This CDR3 comprises 13 residues. CDR1 MDHEN and CDR2 SYDVKM come from the germline V gene. Construction of the TCR beta libraries employed iRepertoire HTBI primers in conjunction with Arm-PCR of CDR3 regions. TCRdb used MiXCR to reprocess the multiplex PCR reads, holding one entry per CDR3 protein. Among hundreds of thousands of distinct CDR3 sequences listed, approximately 15% were seen once. The same sample was also studied in work on T cells in Graves' hyperthyroidism and ophthalmopathy. Per that study: Diagnoses were established using clinical symptoms, serum thyroxine and TRAb, thyroid ultrasound and orbital computed tomography.

The chain carries TRBV28 and TRBJ2-7; D gene uncertain. Specimen: peripheral blood mononuclear cells (PBMCs), collected at new diagnosis, from a patient treated with antithyroid drugs. The clonotype was recovered from a woman younger than 45 with Graves disease. CDR3 DNA sequence: TGTGCCAGCAGCGGTGGACCAACCTACGAGCAGCACTTC. This sequence encodes CASSGGPTYEQHF. The full variable domain, in which reference TRBV28 and TRBJ2-7 provide the parts outside the CDR3, is DVKVTQSSRYLVKRTGEKVFLECVQDMDHENMFWYRQDPGLGLRLIYFSYDVKMKEKGDIPEGYSVSREKKERFSLILESASTNQTSMYLCASSGGPTYEQHFGPGTRLTVT.